This T cell receptor (beta chain) was found in a study of T cells after posttransplantation cyclophosphamide. Study-level results: Later blood repertoires were often dominated by clones from the donor CD8+ memory compartment.

In the case of this clone: Its specificity is unknown.

Sequenced by immunoSEQ multiplex PCR; TCRdb stores in-frame clones only, minus some. The table lists 42,000 or so clones, 90% of them singletons. Cyclophosphamide on days +3 and +4 followed busulfan-fludarabine conditioning and a marrow graft. The germline CDR1 and CDR2 sequences are MNHEY and SMNVEV (reference sequence). The V gene end was trimmed by 0 bases and the J gene end by 6 bases; junction bases not matched to a gene: 8. CDR3 length: 16 amino acids. The V and J genes are TRBV27 and TRBJ1-2; 9 bases are a match to TRBD1. This clonotype was obtained from a male patient aged 55-69 years who received an allogeneic stem cell transplant from a related donor and was CMV-positive. The graft donor may have given rise to some T cells. Sequences were derived from PBMCs, sampled roughly 59 days after allogeneic stem cell transplant with posttransplant cyclophosphamide. In DNA, the CDR3 is TGTGCCAGCAGTTTATCCCCCGGGACAGGGAGTGATGGCTACACCTTC. It specifies CASSLSPGTGSDGYTF.